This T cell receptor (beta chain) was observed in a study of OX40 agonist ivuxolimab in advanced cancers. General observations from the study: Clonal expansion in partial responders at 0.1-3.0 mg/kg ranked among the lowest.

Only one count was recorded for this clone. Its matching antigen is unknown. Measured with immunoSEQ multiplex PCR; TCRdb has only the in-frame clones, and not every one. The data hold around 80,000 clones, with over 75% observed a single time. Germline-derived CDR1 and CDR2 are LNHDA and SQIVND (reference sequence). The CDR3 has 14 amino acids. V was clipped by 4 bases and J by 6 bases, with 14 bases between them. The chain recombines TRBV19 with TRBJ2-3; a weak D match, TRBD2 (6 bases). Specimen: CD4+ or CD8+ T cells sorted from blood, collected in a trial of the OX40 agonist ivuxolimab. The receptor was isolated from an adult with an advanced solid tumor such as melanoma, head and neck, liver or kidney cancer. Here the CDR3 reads CASSSIAAGDTQYF. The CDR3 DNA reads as TGTGCCAGTAGTAGTATAGCGGCTGGGGATACGCAGTATTTT. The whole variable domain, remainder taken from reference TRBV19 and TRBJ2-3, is DGGITQSPKYLFRKEGQNVTLSCEQNLNHDAMYWYRQDPGQGLRLIYYSQIVNDFQKGDIAEGYSVSREKKESFPLTVTSAQKNPTAFYLCASSSIAAGDTQYFGPGTRLTVL.